Following are 4 T cell receptor beta chains from one sample sequenced in a study of siplizumab effects on memory and regulatory T cells. Data came from immunoSEQ multiplex PCR; TCRdb stores just in-frame clones and leaves some out. The sample includes some 90,000 clones, 75% to 90% seen only once; the top ten take about 15%. The sequencing sample was made of CD4+ T cells sorted from blood. These receptors were obtained from a human donor in good health.

This chain joins TRBV5-4 and TRBJ2-3; D gene uncertain. This CDR3 spans 13 amino acids. Trimming cost V 4 bases and J 4 bases, with 10 bases left between them. Per the germline V gene, CDR1 is SGHNT and CDR2 is YYREEE (reference sequence). Here the CDR3 DNA reads TGTGCCAGCAGCCCCCGGGCATCAGATACGCAGTATTTT. It encodes CASSPRASDTQYF. Full variable domain (missing parts from reference TRBV5-4 and TRBJ2-3): ETGVTQSPTHLIKTRGQQVTLRCSSQSGHNTVSWYQQALGQGPQFIFQYYREEENGRGNFPPRFSGLQFPNYSSELNVNALELDDSALYLCASSPRASDTQYFGPGTRLTVL.

The chain carries TRBV15 and TRBJ2-1, with 11 bases lining up with TRBD2. Germline-derived CDR1 and CDR2 are LNHNV and YYDKDF (reference sequence). Trimming at V came to 0 bases and at J to 9 bases, leaving 10 bases not matched to a gene. The CDR3 runs 17 residues. The CDR3 DNA reads TGTGCCACCAGCAGAGATATAGGACTAGCGGGCCCCTCTGAGCAGTTCTTC. Residues: CATSRDIGLAGPSEQFF.

The chain links TRBV7-8 to TRBJ2-2; 11 nucleotides align to TRBD2. Germline CDR1 SGHVS, CDR2 FQNEAQ. The CDR3 length is 15 residues. Germline trimming cut 6 bases from V and 6 bases from J; bases unmatched to any gene: 6. In DNA, the CDR3 is TGTGCCAGCAGTTATAGCGGGAGGGTTCCCGGGGAGCTGTTTTTT. Translation: CASSYSGRVPGELFF.

This clone appeared a single time. The V and J genes are TRBV14 and TRBJ2-1; TRBD2 matches at 7 bases. The CDR3 has 16 amino acids. The V gene end was trimmed by 4 bases and the J gene end by 0 bases; junction bases not matched to a gene: 6. Germline CDR1 is SGHDN and CDR2 is FVKESK. As DNA, the CDR3 is TGTGCCAGCAGCCTACTGCGGGGGAGCTCCTACAATGAGCAGTTCTTC. Its translation is CASSLLRGSSYNEQFF.